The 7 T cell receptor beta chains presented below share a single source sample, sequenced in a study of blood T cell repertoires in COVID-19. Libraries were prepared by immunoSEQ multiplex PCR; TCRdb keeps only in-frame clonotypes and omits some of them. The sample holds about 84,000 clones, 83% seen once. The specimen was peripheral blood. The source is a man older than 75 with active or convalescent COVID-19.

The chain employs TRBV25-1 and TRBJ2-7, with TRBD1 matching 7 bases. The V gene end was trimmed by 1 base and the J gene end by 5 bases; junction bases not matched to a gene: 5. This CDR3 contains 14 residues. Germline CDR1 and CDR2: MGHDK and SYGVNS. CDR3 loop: CASSEWPGGDEQYF. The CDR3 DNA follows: TGTGCCAGCAGTGAATGGCCAGGGGGTGACGAGCAGTACTTC.

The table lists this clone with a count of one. The CDR3 here is CASSRLAGGHNEQFF. CDR3 in DNA: TGTGCCAGCAGTAGGCTAGCGGGGGGCCACAATGAGCAGTTCTTC. The V gene is TRBV6-4, the J gene TRBJ2-1; 11 positions agree with TRBD2. V trimming: 5 bases; J trimming: 5 bases; junction bases outside the gene matches: 5. The length of the CDR3 is 15 residues. Germline V gene sequence: CDR1 MRHNA, CDR2 SNTAGT.

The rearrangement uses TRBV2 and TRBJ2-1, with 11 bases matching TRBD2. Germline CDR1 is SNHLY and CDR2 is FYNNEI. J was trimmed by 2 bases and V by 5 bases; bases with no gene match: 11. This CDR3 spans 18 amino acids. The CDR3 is CASSKSRLAGYTYNEQFF. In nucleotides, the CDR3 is TGTGCCAGCAGTAAATCCAGACTAGCGGGGTATACCTACAATGAGCAGTTCTTC.

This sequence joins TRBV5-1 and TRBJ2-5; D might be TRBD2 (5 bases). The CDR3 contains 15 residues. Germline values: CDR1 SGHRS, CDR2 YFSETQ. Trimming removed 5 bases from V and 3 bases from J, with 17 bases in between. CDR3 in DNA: TGCGCCAGCAGACAGCCGGGATCCCATAAAGAGACCCAGTACTTC. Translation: CASRQPGSHKETQYF.

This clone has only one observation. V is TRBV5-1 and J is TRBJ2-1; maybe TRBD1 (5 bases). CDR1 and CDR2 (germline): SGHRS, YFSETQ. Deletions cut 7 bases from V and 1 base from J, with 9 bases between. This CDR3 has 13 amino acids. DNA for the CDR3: TGCGCCAGCGGTCGACAGTCCTACAATGAGCAGTTCTTC. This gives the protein CASGRQSYNEQFF.

CDR3 coding DNA: TGCAGCGGTACTAGTTGGGAAGGGGATACGCAGTATTTT. Its protein product is CSGTSWEGDTQYF. The rearrangement joins TRBV29-1 to TRBJ2-3; D might be TRBD2 (5 bases). V lost 7 bases, J lost 6 bases, and 17 bases lay in between. Germline assignment: CDR1 SQVTM and CDR2 ANQGSEA. This CDR3 is 13 amino acids long.

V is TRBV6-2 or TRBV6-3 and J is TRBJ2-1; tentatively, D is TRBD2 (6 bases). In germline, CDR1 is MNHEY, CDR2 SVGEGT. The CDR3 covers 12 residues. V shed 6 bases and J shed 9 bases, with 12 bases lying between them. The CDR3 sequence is CASSPYGGEQFF. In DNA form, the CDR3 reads TGTGCCAGCAGCCCCTACGGGGGTGAGCAGTTCTTC.